These 30 T cell receptor beta chains were sequenced from one sample in a study of T cells in Graves' hyperthyroidism and ophthalmopathy. Using RNA transcripts as the source, TCR beta CDR3 regions were amplified. Researchers ran a first-round RT-PCR on the TCR CDR3 using the HTBI primer set. MiXCR was run by TCRdb on the multiplex PCR reads, yielding one entry per CDR3 protein. The sample comprises roughly 750,000 distinct CDR3 sequences, about a sixth of which are singletons, and under 9.5% rests with the top ten. The material sequenced was blood. Source of these receptors: a man younger than 35 with Graves' hyperthyroidism.

V is TRBV7-6 and J is TRBJ2-1, with D perhaps given as TRBD1 or TRBD2 (6 bases each). The germline V and J ends were trimmed by 5 bases and 4 bases, with 15 bases remaining between them. Germline V gene sequence: CDR1 SGHVS, CDR2 FNYEAQ. The length of the CDR3 is 15 residues. CDR3 region: CASSPSRDNYNEQFF. CDR3 DNA: TGTGCCAGCAGCCCCTCGCGGGACAATTACAATGAGCAGTTCTTC.

In regard to this clonotype: One base away lies a much larger clone, so this may be a sequencing read error. The chain recombines TRBV20-1 with TRBJ2-7; a weak D match, TRBD2 (5 bases). The CDR3 consists of 14 residues. CDR1 and CDR2 from the germline V gene are DFQATT and SNEGSKA (reference sequence). The CDR3 region is CGARDPGSSYEQYF. The CDR3 region has the DNA TGCGGTGCTAGAGATCCGGGGAGCTCCTACGAGCAGTACTTC.

This clonotype was detected ten times or more. The J gene is TRBJ2-7, the V gene TRBV30; D unclear. The CDR3 has 11 amino acids. Germline V gives CDR1 GTSNPN, CDR2 SVGIG (reference sequence). The V end lost 2 bases, the J end lost 6 bases, and 8 bases lay between the germline ends. The CDR3 reads CAWSLGFEQYF. CDR3 nucleotide sequence: TGTGCCTGGAGTCTAGGGTTCGAGCAGTACTTC.

This clonotype has ten or more counts. J is TRBJ2-1 and V is TRBV13; tentatively, D is TRBD2 (6 bases). The CDR3 length is 14 residues. CDR1 is PRHDT, CDR2 FYEKMQ, per germline (reference sequence). Deletions cut 3 bases from V and 9 bases from J, with 15 bases between. In DNA form, the CDR3 reads TGTGCCAGCAGCTTCCCCTTGATGGGAGGTGAGCAGTTCTTC. Residues: CASSFPLMGGEQFF.

This clonotype appeared many times. This rearrangement joins TRBV11-3 to TRBJ2-3, with D unclear. CDR1 and CDR2 (germline): SGHNT, YENEEA. There are 13 residues in the CDR3. With 5 bases removed from V and 2 bases from J, the gap between germline ends came to 8 bases. The CDR3 is CASSPLATDTQYF. The CDR3 bases are TGTGCCAGCAGCCCATTAGCCACAGATACGCAGTATTTT.

Remarks on this clonotype: A much larger clone is a single base away; this may be a read error. The rearrangement links TRBV28 to TRBJ2-3, with D possibly being TRBD2 (6 bases). The CDR3 contains 15 residues. CDR1 is MDHEN and CDR2 is SYDVKM in the germline V gene. V lost 5 bases to trimming and J lost 8 bases, with 20 bases between them. CDR3 in amino acids: CASSPHRTNVGTQYF. As DNA, the CDR3 is TGTGCCAGCAGTCCGCATCGGACTAACGTGGGTACGCAGTATTTT.

This clonotype was picked up many times. The chain combines TRBV20-1 with TRBJ2-7, with D tentatively TRBD1 or TRBD2 (5 bases each). V was cut by 6 bases and J by 2 bases, with 14 bases left in between. The CDR3 loop spans 13 amino acids. CDR1 is DFQATT and CDR2 is SNEGSKA in the germline V gene (reference sequence). The CDR3 DNA reads TGCAGTGCGCAGCCGGGACCTACCTACGAGCAGTACTTC. Protein: CSAQPGPTYEQYF.

This clonotype has only a few counts. Being one base from a much bigger clone, this may be a read error. Because it lacks the conserved phenylalanine or tryptophan at the end, this CDR3 is likely a read error. The CDR3 sequence is CASGGGGQGNDQPQHS. In DNA, the CDR3 is TGTGCCAGCGGTGGTGGGGGACAGGGTAATGATCAGCCCCAGCATTCT. This rearrangement joins TRBV12-3 or TRBV12-4 to TRBJ1-5, with 9 nucleotides matching TRBD1. This CDR3 has 16 residues. Trimming removed 8 bases from V and 5 bases from J; junction bases left unmatched: 13.

This clonotype was recorded a few times. This chain links TRBV7-9 with TRBJ1-3; maybe TRBD1 (6 bases). The V gene lost 5 bases and the J gene lost 0 bases, with 14 bases spanning the gap. Per germline, CDR1 SEHNR and CDR2 FQNEAQ (reference sequence). CDR3 length: 16 residues. For the CDR3, the DNA is TGTGCCAGCAGCGCCCGACAGGCAAGCTCTGGAAACACCATATATTTT. It translates to CASSARQASSGNTIYF.

This clonotype appeared many times. This chain uses TRBV11-1 with TRBJ1-1; TRBD1 might be the D (6 bases). The CDR3 consists of 12 residues. V was trimmed by 4 bases and J by 8 bases, leaving 11 bases between them. Per germline, CDR1 SGHAT and CDR2 FQDESV (reference sequence). CDR3 protein: CASSSVGGEAFF. The CDR3 nucleotides are TGTGCCAGCAGCTCCGTTGGGGGCGAAGCTTTCTTT.

Comments on this clonotype: A read error is possible here, since a much larger clone lies one base away. The rearrangement links TRBV2 to TRBJ1-4; 7 bases fit TRBD1. The ends lost 6 bases at V and 1 base at J; junction bases unmatched: 8. The germline CDR1 and CDR2 sequences are SNHLY and FYNNEI. The CDR3 is 16 amino acids. CDR3 nucleotide sequence: TGTGCCAGCAGGGGACTGAGGGGGCGAACTAATGAAAAACTGTTTTTT. It encodes CASRGLRGRTNEKLFF.

At least ten counts were recorded for this clonotype. J is TRBJ2-5 and V is TRBV14; D may correspond to TRBD1 or TRBD2 (5 bases each). V gave up 4 bases and J gave up 1 base, with 16 bases separating them. The CDR3 contains 16 residues. Germline loops: CDR1 SGHDN, CDR2 FVKESK. CDR3 amino acids: CASSRPGPRTQETQYF. The DNA of the CDR3 is TGTGCCAGCAGCCGACCGGGACCTCGGACCCAAGAGACCCAGTACTTC.

The genes are TRBV20-1 and TRBJ2-1, with a possible D match to TRBD2 (7 bases). The CDR3 has 14 residues. Trimming pared 8 bases from V and 10 bases from J, leaving 24 bases between. Germline assignment: CDR1 DFQATT and CDR2 SNEGSKA (reference sequence). The CDR3 sequence is CSSPLGRWGAEQFF. In DNA form, the CDR3 reads TGCAGTTCCCCACTCGGGAGGTGGGGGGCGGAGCAGTTCTTC.

J is TRBJ2-7 and V is TRBV7-9, with TRBD2 matching 7 bases. The CDR3 loop spans 14 amino acids. Trimming took 3 bases from V and 2 from J; bases not matched to a gene: 4. Germline-derived CDR1 and CDR2 are SEHNR and FQNEAQ (reference sequence). CDR3 protein: CASSFSSGTYEQYF. The CDR3 nucleotides are TGTGCCAGCAGCTTCTCTAGCGGAACCTACGAGCAGTACTTC. The full variable domain, with the rest looked up from reference TRBV7-9 and TRBJ2-7, is DTGVSQNPRHKITKRGQNVTFRCDPISEHNRLYWYRQTLGQGPEFLTYFQNEAQLEKSRLLSDRFSAERPKGSFSTLEIQRTEQGDSAMYLCASSFSSGTYEQYFGPGTRLTVT.

J is TRBJ1-6 and V is TRBV20-1, with D tentatively TRBD1 (5 bases). Trimming cost V 0 bases and J 0 bases, with 15 bases left between them. CDR1 is DFQATT and CDR2 is SNEGSKA in the germline V gene (reference sequence). This CDR3 has 18 amino acids. CDR3 DNA: TGCAGTGCTAGAGAAGGATGGGGCCCGAGCTCCTATAATTCACCCCTCCACTTT. Protein product: CSAREGWGPSSYNSPLHF.

This clonotype was detected ten times or more. The chain has TRBV29-1 and TRBJ2-7; either TRBD1 or TRBD2 may fit D (7 bases each). The CDR3 contains 13 residues. The V end was cut by 1 base, the J end by 5 bases, with 12 bases between. In germline, CDR1 is SQVTM, CDR2 ANQGSEA. The CDR3 bases are TGCAGCGTTGAAGGACAGGGAGGGGACGAGCAGTACTTC. Its protein is CSVEGQGGDEQYF.

In this sample, this clonotype turned up a few times. The chain carries TRBV5-4 and TRBJ2-7, with 11 bases identical to TRBD2. The germline CDR1 and CDR2 sequences are SGHNT and YYREEE (reference sequence). Trimming at V came to 3 bases and at J to 3 bases, leaving 5 bases not matched to a gene. The CDR3 is 15 residues long. The chain's CDR3 is CASSSPGLADYEQYF. For the CDR3, the DNA is TGTGCCAGCAGCTCGCCGGGACTAGCGGACTACGAGCAGTACTTC.

V and J are TRBV19 and TRBJ2-7; 14 nucleotides line up with TRBD2. This CDR3 is built from 14 residues. Germline V gene data show CDR1 as LNHDA and CDR2 as SQIVND (reference sequence). Unmatched junction bases numbered 7, after V lost 6 bases and J lost 9 bases. This chain's CDR3 is CASRGLAGDFGQYF. In nucleotides, the CDR3 is TGTGCCAGTAGGGGACTAGCGGGAGACTTCGGGCAGTACTTC.

This clonotype was picked up many times. The genes are TRBV28 and TRBJ1-2; possibly TRBD1 for D (6 bases). Germline V gives CDR1 MDHEN, CDR2 SYDVKM. V gave up 2 bases and J gave up 4 bases, with 17 bases separating them. This CDR3 spans 16 amino acids. The CDR3 spells CASSLGSAGQSYGYTF. The CDR3 DNA reads TGTGCCAGCAGTTTAGGGTCGGCGGGACAAAGCTATGGCTACACCTTC.

The chain recombines TRBV7-9 with TRBJ2-1; 10 nucleotides agree with TRBD2. J was trimmed by 5 bases and V by 5 bases; bases with no gene match: 12. The CDR3 covers 17 residues. Per germline, CDR1 SEHNR and CDR2 FQNEAQ (reference sequence). Here the CDR3 DNA reads TGTGCCAGCAGCCTCGCGAGCGGGAGGGCCGACCACAATGAGCAGTTCTTC. Translated, it gives CASSLASGRADHNEQFF.

This clonotype turned up a few times. The chain is built from TRBV14 and TRBJ1-1; D might be TRBD1 (6 bases). V was cut by 0 bases and J by 12 bases, with 14 bases left in between. The CDR3 loop spans 13 amino acids. Germline CDR1 SGHDN, CDR2 FVKESK. CDR3 DNA sequence: TGTGCCAGCAGCCAAGATCTGCAGGGGAGGACTTTCTTT. Translated: CASSQDLQGRTFF. Full variable domain (rest looked up from reference TRBV14 and TRBJ1-1): EAGVTQFPSHSVIEKGQTVTLRCDPISGHDNLYWYRRVMGKEIKFLLHFVKESKQDESGMPNNRFLAERTGGTYSTLKVQPAELEDSGVYFCASSQDLQGRTFFGQGTRLTVV.

This chain uses TRBV6-1 with TRBJ2-3; D call uncertain. The V gene lost 9 bases and the J gene lost 2 bases, with 9 bases spanning the gap. Germline V gene sequence: CDR1 MNHNS, CDR2 SASEGT. The CDR3 sequence is 12 residues long. CDR3 loop: CARAPSTDTQYF. In nucleotides, the CDR3 is TGTGCCAGGGCCCCTTCCACAGATACGCAGTATTTT.

This clonotype showed up many times. The J gene is TRBJ2-3, the V gene TRBV12-3 or TRBV12-4; 7 bases agree with TRBD2. This CDR3 contains 15 residues. J was trimmed by 3 bases and V by 5 bases; bases with no gene match: 8. The CDR3 DNA follows: TGTGCCAGCAGTCTCGGGGGGAGAGGGACAGATACGCAGTATTTT. Protein: CASSLGGRGTDTQYF.

The chain links TRBV7-9 to TRBJ2-7; 9 bases line up with TRBD1. After removal of 4 bases from V and 0 bases from J, the junction contained 7 bases not matched to a gene. The CDR3 consists of 16 residues. CDR1 is SEHNR and CDR2 is FQNEAQ in the germline V gene (reference sequence). The CDR3 DNA reads TGTGCCAGCAGCTCCAAGGGACAGGGAAGCTCCTACGAGCAGTACTTC. As protein: CASSSKGQGSSYEQYF.

This clonotype was detected a few times. V is TRBV13 and J is TRBJ2-7; 10 positions agree with TRBD2. The V gene's germline CDR1 is PRHDT and CDR2 FYEKMQ (reference sequence). With 6 bases clipped from V and 4 bases from J, the junction kept 6 bases outside the gene matches. The CDR3 is 14 amino acids. The CDR3 loop reads CASSSGTSEYEQYF. The CDR3 DNA is TGTGCCAGCAGTTCCGGGACTAGCGAATACGAGCAGTACTTC.

This chain connects TRBV11-3 to TRBJ2-2; 14 nucleotides align to TRBD2. Trimming removed 4 bases from V and 1 base from J; junction bases left unmatched: 5. Germline values: CDR1 SGHNT, CDR2 YENEEA. CDR3 length: 18 residues. The CDR3 DNA follows: TGTGCCAGCAGCTCAGGGACTAGCGGGAGTGGGAACACCGGGGAGCTGTTTTTT. Translation: CASSSGTSGSGNTGELFF.

This clonotype was counted between two and nine times. Germline is not matched at one junction end, which may reflect a read error. The V call is TRBV27, the J call TRBJ2-1; D not resolved. The CDR3 contains 15 residues. Looked up from germline, CDR1 is MNHEY and CDR2 is SMNVEV (reference sequence). DNA of the CDR3: TGTGCCAGCAGTTTAGCCCAGCCAGCCTACGATGAGCAGTTCTTC. It encodes CASSLAQPAYDEQFF.

This clonotype was seen more than once but under ten times. This chain connects TRBV7-2 to TRBJ2-2, with unresolved D. CDR3 size: 15 residues. Germline V gene sequence: CDR1 SGHTA, CDR2 FQGNSA. With 5 bases removed from V and 8 bases from J, the gap between germline ends came to 18 bases. The CDR3 region is CASSLVLGIGGELFF. The CDR3 DNA reads TGTGCCAGCAGCCTCGTCCTAGGAATTGGGGGGGAGCTGTTTTTT.

This clonotype occurred many times. V and J are TRBV7-6 and TRBJ2-7; D is undetermined. Deletions cut 4 bases from V and 9 bases from J, with 16 bases between. The CDR3 loop spans 13 amino acids. The germline V gene encodes CDR1 SGHVS and CDR2 FNYEAQ. CDR3 in amino acids: CASSSLELGWQYF. CDR3 DNA sequence: TGTGCCAGCAGCTCCCTCGAGCTTGGATGGCAGTACTTC. The variable domain in full, completed from reference TRBV7-6 and TRBJ2-7, reads GAGVSQSPRYKVTKRGQDVALRCDPISGHVSLYWYRQALGQGPEFLTYFNYEAQQDKSGLPNDRFSAERPEGSISTLTIQRTEQRDSAMYRCASSSLELGWQYFGPGTRLTVT.

The chain uses TRBV28 and TRBJ2-3; D possibly uses TRBD1 or TRBD2 (7 bases each). V was clipped by 7 bases and J by 1 base, with 18 bases between them. CDR3 length: 16 residues. CDR1 and CDR2 from the germline V gene are MDHEN and SYDVKM. The CDR3, as DNA: TGTGCCAGCAACCCCCAGGGGGGGGCCGGCACAGATACGCAGTATTTT. Translation gives CASNPQGGAGTDTQYF. Complete variable domain (other parts from reference TRBV28 and TRBJ2-3): DVKVTQSSRYLVKRTGEKVFLECVQDMDHENMFWYRQDPGLGLRLIYFSYDVKMKEKGDIPEGYSVSREKKERFSLILESASTNQTSMYLCASNPQGGAGTDTQYFGPGTRLTVL.